This TCR beta chain was sequenced in a study of blood T cell repertoires in COVID-19. Overall study: The United States, Italy and Spain were the sources of the acute and convalescent COVID-19 samples.

This table comes from immunoSEQ multiplex PCR, and its TCRdb copy is limited to in-frame clones, with some not included. The sample contains around 340,000 clones, about nine tenths of which appear only once. Germline V gene lookup returns CDR1 SGHRS and CDR2 YFSETQ. The CDR3 loop spans 15 amino acids. V was trimmed by 1 base and J by 0 bases, leaving 8 bases between them. Sequenced: PBMCs or T cells enriched from blood (not recorded which). This receptor was obtained from a woman aged 25 to 39 who had been exposed to COVID-19. The rearrangement joins TRBV5-1 to TRBJ2-1; D is possibly TRBD2 (5 bases). The DNA for the CDR3 is TGCGCCAGCAGCTTGACGACTACCTCCTACAATGAGCAGTTCTTC. Translated: CASSLTTTSYNEQFF.